This T cell receptor (beta chain) comes out of a study of shared clonotypes between healthy human individuals. General study findings and limits: Shared clonotypes across all four donors exceeded non-shared ones in generation probability. What naive subsets generally showed was a larger estimated richness than memory subsets showed.

A word on this clone: Antigen: not known.

V lost 4 bases and J lost 7; bases outside the gene matches: 13. CDR3 length: 17 amino acids. From germline, CDR1 is LNHDA and CDR2 SQIVND (reference sequence). Measured with immunoSEQ multiplex PCR; TCRdb has only the in-frame clones, and not every one. The sample includes about 2.4 million clones, 90% to 95% of them seen just once. The sample comprised naive CD4+ T cells from PBMCs. Specified subset: CD45RA+ positively selected. This TCR was recovered from a man younger than 35 in good health. Some clones in this sample may be carry-over from other donors' samples. V and J are TRBV19 and TRBJ2-2, with 9 bases matching TRBD1. CDR3 region: CASSTGQGRFFGGELFF. The CDR3 DNA reads TGTGCCAGTAGTACCGGACAGGGGAGGTTTTTTGGCGGGGAGCTGTTTTTT.